The rows below give T cell receptor beta chains drawn from one sample of a study. TCRdb passed the 5' RACE reads through MiXCR, listing each CDR3 protein once. Here the sample spans tens of thousands of distinct CDR3 sequences, 25% to 30% being singletons. The sample taken for sequencing was tumor-infiltrating memory CD4+ T cells sorted from the breast tumor. All receptors derive from a female donor with breast cancer. Each CDR3 is given with its conserved first and last residue. D genes are given only for firm matches. Some rows have no size entry. The others give once, few or many, or a class for an expanded clone.

J: TRBJ2-3
size: NA
V: TRBV10-3
D: NA
CDR3: CAAQGQSTDTQYF
DNA: TGTGCCGCTCAGGGCCAGAGCACAGATACGCAGTATTTT

J: TRBJ1-1
size: NA
V: TRBV12-3/TRBV12-4
D: NA
CDR3: CASSLRRTEAFF
DNA: TGTGCCAGCAGTTTGCGGAGAACTGAAGCTTTCTTT

J: TRBJ2-1
size: NA
V: TRBV20-1
D: NA
CDR3: CSAIPTSAGASYNEQFF
DNA: TGCAGTGCCATCCCCACGTCGGCGGGGGCCTCCTACAATGAGCAGTTCTTC

J: TRBJ2-7
size: few
V: TRBV5-1
D: NA
CDR3: CASKEPSGEQYF
DNA: TGCGCCAGCAAAGAACCCTCCGGCGAGCAGTACTTC

J: TRBJ2-7
size: NA
V: TRBV28
D: TRBD2
CDR3: CASSLRSTLAGELEGYEQYF
DNA: TGTGCCAGCAGTTTACGATCAACTTTAGCGGGAGAATTAGAAGGGTACGAGCAGTACTTC

J: TRBJ2-7
size: few
V: TRBV7-2
D: NA
CDR3: CASSLEVTPYEQYF
DNA: TGTGCCAGCAGCTTAGAAGTGACCCCCTACGAGCAGTACTTC

J: TRBJ2-7
size: few
V: TRBV11-2
D: NA
CDR3: CASNFLAGNYEQYF
DNA: TGTGCCAGCAACTTTCTGGCAGGGAACTACGAGCAGTACTTC

J: TRBJ2-2
size: NA
V: TRBV5-1
D: NA
CDR3: CASSPGGAGTGELFF
DNA: TGCGCCAGCAGCCCTGGGGGGGCCGGAACCGGGGAGCTGTTTTTT

J: TRBJ2-1
size: few
V: TRBV5-6
D: NA
CDR3: CASSLRGGTYNEQFF
DNA: TGTGCCAGCAGCTTGAGGGGGGGGACCTACAATGAGCAGTTCTTC

J: TRBJ2-1
size: NA
V: TRBV7-2
D: TRBD1
CDR3: CASSPRQGKAEQFF
DNA: TGTGCCAGCAGCCCAAGACAGGGAAAGGCTGAGCAGTTCTTC

J: TRBJ2-1
size: NA
V: TRBV25-1
D: NA
CDR3: CASSMTTSQDEQFF
DNA: TGTGCCAGCAGTATGACTACTTCTCAGGATGAGCAGTTCTTC

J: TRBJ1-5
size: NA
V: TRBV6-2/TRBV6-3
D: NA
CDR3: CASSYDSPGQPQHF
DNA: TGTGCCAGCAGTTATGACTCCCCCGGACAGCCCCAGCATTTT

J: TRBJ2-1
size: many
V: TRBV4-3
D: NA
CDR3: CASSQDRRGEQFF
DNA: TGCGCCAGCAGCCAAGATCGGCGGGGTGAGCAGTTCTTC

J: TRBJ1-1
size: NA
V: TRBV2
D: NA
CDR3: CASSSNQGGAEAFF
DNA: TGTGCCAGCAGTTCGAACCAGGGCGGGGCTGAAGCTTTCTTT

J: TRBJ2-3
size: few
V: TRBV20-1
D: NA
CDR3: CSASSRGGTDTQYF
DNA: TGCAGTGCTAGTAGCCGTGGGGGCACAGATACGCAGTATTTT

J: TRBJ1-4
size: NA
V: TRBV25-1
D: NA
CDR3: CAKDATNEKLFF
DNA: TGTGCAAAGGATGCAACTAATGAAAAACTGTTTTTT

J: TRBJ1-2
size: many
V: TRBV7-2
D: NA
CDR3: CASSFYLNYGYTF
DNA: TGTGCCAGCAGCTTCTACCTTAACTATGGCTACACCTTC

J: TRBJ2-3
size: NA
V: TRBV29-1
D: NA
CDR3: CSVVATADTQYF
DNA: TGCAGCGTTGTGGCGACCGCAGATACGCAGTATTTT

J: TRBJ1-2
size: NA
V: TRBV25-1
D: NA
CDR3: CASSEQTGTYGYTF
DNA: TGTGCCAGCAGTGAACAAACAGGCACCTATGGCTACACCTTC

J: TRBJ2-7
size: many
V: TRBV27
D: NA
CDR3: CASSSGPGIEQYF
DNA: TGTGCCAGCAGTTCGGGGCCAGGCATCGAGCAGTACTTC

J: TRBJ1-2
size: NA
V: TRBV20-1
D: TRBD1
CDR3: CSARTGVIGYTF
DNA: TGCAGTGCCCGGACAGGAGTAATTGGCTACACCTTC

J: TRBJ2-2
size: NA
V: TRBV27
D: TRBD2
CDR3: CASSVTPTAGVSANTGELFF
DNA: TGTGCCAGCAGTGTCACCCCTACGGCGGGAGTCTCCGCGAACACCGGGGAGCTGTTTTTT

J: TRBJ1-4
size: few
V: TRBV28
D: NA
CDR3: CASSLWGQGREKLFF
DNA: TGTGCCAGCAGTTTATGGGGACAAGGGAGGGAAAAACTGTTTTTT

J: TRBJ1-1
size: few
V: TRBV5-5
D: TRBD1
CDR3: CASSGTANTEAFF
DNA: TGTGCCAGCAGCGGGACAGCGAACACTGAAGCTTTCTTT

J: TRBJ1-1
size: few
V: TRBV25-1
D: NA
CDR3: CASSETVGTEAFF
DNA: TGTGCCAGCAGTGAAACAGTAGGAACTGAAGCTTTCTTT

J: TRBJ2-2
size: NA
V: TRBV5-6
D: NA
CDR3: CASSTQGGLSGELFF
DNA: TGTGCCAGCAGCACCCAAGGGGGGTTGTCCGGGGAGCTGTTTTTT

J: TRBJ2-3
size: once
V: TRBV9
D: NA
CDR3: CASSALTGLGTDTQYF
DNA: TGTGCCAGCAGCGCCTTGACAGGCCTGGGGACAGATACGCAGTATTTT

J: TRBJ1-3
size: NA
V: TRBV20-1
D: NA
CDR3: CSASGGAGNTIYF
DNA: TGCAGTGCCTCGGGCGGGGCTGGAAACACCATATATTTT

J: TRBJ1-3
size: few
V: TRBV20-1
D: NA
CDR3: CSALSADTIYF
DNA: TGCAGTGCTCTAAGTGCTGACACCATATATTTT

J: TRBJ2-2
size: many
V: TRBV20-1
D: NA
CDR3: CSARRQGNTGELFF
DNA: TGCAGTGCCAGACGTCAGGGGAACACCGGGGAGCTGTTTTTT